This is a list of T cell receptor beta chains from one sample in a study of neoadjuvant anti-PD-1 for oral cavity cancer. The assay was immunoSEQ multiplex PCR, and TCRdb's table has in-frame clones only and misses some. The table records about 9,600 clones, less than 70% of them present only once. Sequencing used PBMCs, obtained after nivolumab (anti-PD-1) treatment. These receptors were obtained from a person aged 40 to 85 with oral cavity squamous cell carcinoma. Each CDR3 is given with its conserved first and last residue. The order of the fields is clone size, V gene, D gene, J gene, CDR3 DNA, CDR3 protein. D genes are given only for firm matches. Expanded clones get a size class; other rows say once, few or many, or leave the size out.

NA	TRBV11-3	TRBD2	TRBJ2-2	TGTGCCAGCAGCTCCGGGACTAGCGTGATAGCCGGGGAGCTGTTTTTT	CASSSGTSVIAGELFF
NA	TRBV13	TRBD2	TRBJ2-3	TGTGCCAGCAGCATCCGCATTGCGGGAGATGGTACAGATACGCAGTATTTT	CASSIRIAGDGTDTQYF
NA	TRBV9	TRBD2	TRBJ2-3	TGTGCCAGCAGCTTACTAGCGGGGGAGATAGATACGCAGTATTTT	CASSLLAGEIDTQYF
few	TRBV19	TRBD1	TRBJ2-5	TGTGCCAGTAGCTCAACAGGGGGCATGGGTGAAGAGACCCAGTACTTC	CASSSTGGMGEETQYF
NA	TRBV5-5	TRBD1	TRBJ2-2	TGTGCCAGCAGCTTGGGTGGGACAGGGTTGAACACCGGGGAGCTGTTTTTT	CASSLGGTGLNTGELFF
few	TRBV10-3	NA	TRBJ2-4	TGTGCCATCAGTGAGAGCGAAGGTCCCAAAAACATTCAGTACTTC	CAISESEGPKNIQYF
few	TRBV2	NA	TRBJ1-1	TGTGCCAGCAGTGAGACAGGGAACACTGAAGCTTTCTTT	CASSETGNTEAFF
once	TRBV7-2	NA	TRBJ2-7	TGTGCCAGCAGCTTCTGGACGAGTCCCTACGAGCAGTACTTC	CASSFWTSPYEQYF
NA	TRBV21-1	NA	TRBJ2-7	TGTGCCAGCGGTGGGACAGGGCATGACGAGCAGTACTTC	CASGGTGHDEQYF
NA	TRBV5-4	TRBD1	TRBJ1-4	TGTGCCAGCAGCCGGGACAGGGGGCGGGCTAATGAAAAACTGTTTTTT	CASSRDRGRANEKLFF
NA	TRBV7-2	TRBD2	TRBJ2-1	TGTGCCAGCAGCACCCGGGAGGCGTACAATGAGCAGTTCTTC	CASSTREAYNEQFF
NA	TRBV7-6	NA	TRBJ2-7	TGTGCCAGCAGCTCCACTACCGTCAGCTCCTACGAGCAGTACTTC	CASSSTTVSSYEQYF
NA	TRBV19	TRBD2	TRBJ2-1	TGTGCCAGTAGTTTTCCTAGCGGGGGGATTGAGCAGTTCTTC	CASSFPSGGIEQFF
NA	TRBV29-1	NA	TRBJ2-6	TGCAGCGTTGCAGGGGCCGGGGCCAACGTCCTGACTTTC	CSVAGAGANVLTF
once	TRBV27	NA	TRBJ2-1	TGTGCCAGCAGGACAGGTTACAATGAGCAGTTCTTC	CASRTGYNEQFF
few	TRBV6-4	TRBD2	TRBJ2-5	TGTGCCAGCAGTGAATCAGCGGGGGGTTCAGAGACCCAGTACTTC	CASSESAGGSETQYF
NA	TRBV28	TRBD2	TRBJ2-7	TGTGCCAGCAGTGGGACTATTTTGACCGAGCAGTACTTC	CASSGTILTEQYF
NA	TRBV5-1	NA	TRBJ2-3	TGCGCCAGCAGCTTGGACCAGGGGACAGATACGCAGTATTTT	CASSLDQGTDTQYF